The entry that follows covers one T cell receptor (beta chain) sequence. Its antigen remains unidentified. The sample originates from a study of T cell responses to AZD1222 COVID-19 vaccine. TCRdb keeps only in-frame clones here, not all; method: immunoSEQ multiplex PCR. In the table there are 100,000 or so clones, roughly 82% of which are singletons. Overall study findings and caveats: A reported finding is that nearly half of spike-specific TCRs target unmutated variant regions.

The receptor was isolated from an adult in good health. Sequences were derived from peripheral blood, sampled on day 0 of AZD1222 vaccination.

CDR3: CSASRQEGGGYTF. DNA for the CDR3: TGCAGTGCTAGTCGGCAGGAAGGCGGTGGCTACACCTTC. The chain recombines TRBV20-1 with TRBJ1-2; D gene unclear. CDR1 and CDR2 (germline): DFQATT, SNEGSKA (reference sequence). Trimming removed 3 bases from V and 7 bases from J, with 15 bases in between. CDR3 size: 13 residues.